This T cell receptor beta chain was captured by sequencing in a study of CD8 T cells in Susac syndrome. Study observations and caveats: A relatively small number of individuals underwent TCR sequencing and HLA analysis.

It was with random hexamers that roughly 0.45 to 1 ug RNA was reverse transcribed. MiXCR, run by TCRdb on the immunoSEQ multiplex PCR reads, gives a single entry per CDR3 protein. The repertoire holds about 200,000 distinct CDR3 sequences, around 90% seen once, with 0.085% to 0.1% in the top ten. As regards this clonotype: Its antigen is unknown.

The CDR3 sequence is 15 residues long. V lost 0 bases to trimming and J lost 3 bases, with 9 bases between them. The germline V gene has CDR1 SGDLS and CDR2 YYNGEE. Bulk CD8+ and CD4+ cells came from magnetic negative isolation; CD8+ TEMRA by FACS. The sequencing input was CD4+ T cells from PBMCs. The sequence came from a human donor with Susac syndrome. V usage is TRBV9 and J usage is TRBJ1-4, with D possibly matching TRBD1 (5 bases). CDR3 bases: TGTGCCAGCAGCGTAGGTGACAGACCTAATGAAAAACTGTTTTTT. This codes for CASSVGDRPNEKLFF.